The T cell receptor (beta chain) described here comes from a study of blood T cell repertoires in COVID-19. Study-level background: Samples taken during acute and convalescent COVID-19 were collected in the United States, Italy and Spain. The cDNA or gDNA used as material had been derived from T cells, B-cell-depleted T cells, or PBMCs.

Original analysis: Nucleated cell counts were estimated from reference gene primer amplification. Profiling relied on immunoSEQ multiplex PCR, and the TCRdb table lists in-frame clones only, not all of them. The V and J calls and clone size are taken from that table; D and trimming were inferred from the DNA. The repertoire holds a few hundred thousand clones, with about nine tenths as singletons. CDR1 is SEHNR, CDR2 FQNEAQ, per germline (reference sequence). The CDR3 consists of 16 residues. The V gene end was trimmed by 1 base and the J gene end by 5 bases; junction bases not matched to a gene: 7. V is TRBV7-9 and J is TRBJ1-5, with 8 nucleotides matching TRBD1. The receptor was isolated from a man aged 50 to 59 with acute or convalescent COVID-19. Sequencing was performed on peripheral blood. CDR3 in DNA: TGTGCCAGCAGCTTAGGGCCGGGACAGGTGGATCAGCCCCAGCATTTT. Residues: CASSLGPGQVDQPQHF.